These 24 T cell receptor beta chains were sequenced from one sample in a study of somatic mutations in cytotoxic T cells in rheumatoid arthritis. Here immunoSEQ multiplex PCR was the method, and the copy in TCRdb shows in-frame clones only, minus some. Of about 7,100 clones listed, roughly 77% were seen once; the top ten hold about a tenth. The sample was CD8+ T cells sorted from blood. These TCRs come from an adult with rheumatoid arthritis.

By sample fraction, this clone is medium-sized. This chain links TRBV27 with TRBJ2-7; no clear D. Germline assignment: CDR1 MNHEY and CDR2 SMNVEV (reference sequence). This CDR3 comprises 14 residues. V lost 6 bases to trimming and J lost 3 bases, with 15 bases between them. The CDR3 sequence: CASSPYTGIYEQYF. The CDR3 bases are TGTGCCAGCAGCCCGTACACCGGAATCTACGAGCAGTACTTC.

V gene TRBV5-4 combines with J gene TRBJ2-5; D is unclear. V gave up 2 bases and J gave up 5 bases, with 4 bases separating them. Germline CDR1 is SGHNT and CDR2 is YYREEE (reference sequence). The CDR3 sequence is 11 residues long. The CDR3 loop reads CASSLEETQYF. In DNA, the CDR3 is TGTGCCAGCAGCTTAGAGGAGACCCAGTACTTC.

This clone was detected a few times. The V and J genes are TRBV7-9 and TRBJ2-2; the D is unclear. V was shortened by 4 bases and J by 2 bases, with 8 bases between the two germline ends. This CDR3 spans 14 amino acids. Germline lookup yields CDR1 SEHNR and CDR2 FQNEAQ (reference sequence). CDR3: CASSSSSNTGELFF. DNA of the CDR3: TGTGCCAGCAGCTCGTCGTCTAACACCGGGGAGCTGTTTTTT.

The chain joins TRBV29-1 to TRBJ2-5, with 7 bases identical to TRBD2. Germline V gene sequence: CDR1 SQVTM, CDR2 ANQGSEA. The V gene end was trimmed by 7 bases and the J gene end by 1 base; junction bases not matched to a gene: 3. CDR3 size: 12 residues. DNA for the CDR3: TGCAGCGCTGGGACTACCCAAGAGACCCAGTACTTC. It codes for CSAGTTQETQYF.

This chain connects TRBV18 to TRBJ2-1; perhaps TRBD2 as D (6 bases). This CDR3 spans 14 amino acids. Germline CDR1 and CDR2: KGHSH and LQKENI. Trimming removed 6 bases from V and 5 bases from J, with 14 bases in between. The CDR3 nucleotides are TGTGCCAGCTCGCCGGACGGGAGAGACAATGAGCAGTTCTTC. Translating gives CASSPDGRDNEQFF.

The CDR3 sequence: CASSETILTSGAYNEQFF. In DNA, the CDR3 is TGTGCCAGCAGTGAAACTATTTTGACTAGCGGGGCCTACAATGAGCAGTTCTTC. This chain joins TRBV6-1 and TRBJ2-1, with 11 bases fitting TRBD2. Looked up from germline, CDR1 is MNHNS and CDR2 is SASEGT. The ends lost 2 bases at V and 2 bases at J; junction bases unmatched: 8. The length of the CDR3 is 18 residues.

The chain uses TRBV28 and TRBJ2-7; D unresolved. With 4 bases removed from V and 1 base from J, the gap between germline ends came to 20 bases. CDR3 length: 17 amino acids. From germline, CDR1 is MDHEN and CDR2 SYDVKM. The CDR3 DNA reads as TGTGCCAGCAGTTCCATTATTACGGCGACCAGGTCCTACGAGCAGTACTTC. It yields the protein CASSSIITATRSYEQYF.

This clone was counted a single time. This rearrangement joins TRBV28 to TRBJ2-7, with TRBD1 identical over 11 bases. J lost 5 bases, V lost 5 bases, and 2 bases had no gene match. Germline CDR1 is MDHEN and CDR2 is SYDVKM. The CDR3 contains 13 residues. The CDR3 reads CASSGQGAHEQYV. CDR3 DNA sequence: TGTGCCAGCAGTGGACAGGGGGCCCACGAGCAGTACGTC.

V and J are TRBV18 and TRBJ2-7; tentatively, D is TRBD1 (6 bases). CDR3 size: 15 residues. Germline-derived CDR1 and CDR2 are KGHSH and LQKENI. V was cut by 3 bases and J by 5 bases, with 17 bases left in between. In DNA form, the CDR3 reads TGTGCCAGCTCACCTCAGGGGCGGTTCTTCCACGAGCAGTACTTC. Amino acid sequence: CASSPQGRFFHEQYF.

The table lists this clone with a few counts. CDR3 sequence reads: CASSRPSGAGEQYF. CDR3 DNA: TGTGCCAGCAGTCGGCCGAGCGGGGCGGGCGAGCAGTACTTC. The chain has TRBV28 and TRBJ2-7; 7 bases fit TRBD2. CDR3 length: 14 amino acids. CDR1 is MDHEN, CDR2 SYDVKM, per germline. Trimming took 5 bases from V and 6 from J; bases not matched to a gene: 10.

The rearrangement uses TRBV28 and TRBJ2-7, with 7 positions matching TRBD1. Germline V gene data show CDR1 as MDHEN and CDR2 as SYDVKM. The CDR3 length is 11 residues. Trimming cost V 6 bases and J 6 bases; bases outside gene matches: 2. CDR3: CASSDRAEQYF. CDR3 DNA sequence: TGTGCCAGCAGCGACAGGGCCGAGCAGTACTTC.

The rearrangement joins TRBV5-4 to TRBJ2-3; D assignment may be TRBD1 or TRBD2 (6 bases each). V lost 5 bases and J 2 bases, leaving 15 bases between the germline ends. The CDR3 covers 15 residues. Germline V gene sequence: CDR1 SGHNT, CDR2 YYREEE (reference sequence). The CDR3 DNA reads TGTGCCAGCAGTCTGCGGAGGGGGTACACAGATACGCAGTATTTT. This translates into CASSLRRGYTDTQYF.

The V and J genes are TRBV7-6 and TRBJ1-2; D not certain. V was cut by 0 bases and J by 13 bases, with 15 bases left in between. CDR1 and CDR2 from the germline V gene are SGHVS and FNYEAQ. The CDR3 spans 13 residues. CDR3 residues: CASSLAKDSRFTF. Here the CDR3 DNA reads TGTGCCAGCAGCTTAGCGAAGGACTCCCGGTTCACCTTC.

The CDR3 DNA follows: TGCGCCAGCAGCCGGGAACTAGCGGACTCCTACGAGCAGTACTTC. It encodes CASSRELADSYEQYF. The chain combines TRBV4-3 with TRBJ2-7; 8 bases match TRBD2. Germline lookup yields CDR1 LGHNA and CDR2 YSLEER. V trimming: 4 bases; J trimming: 0 bases; junction bases outside the gene matches: 5. The CDR3 extends over 15 amino acids.

The chain uses TRBV7-9 and TRBJ2-5, with D tentatively TRBD1 (6 bases). Trimming stripped 3 bases from V and 4 bases from J, with 15 bases between. The CDR3 spans 15 residues. Germline V gene data show CDR1 as SEHNR and CDR2 as FQNEAQ (reference sequence). DNA for the CDR3: TGTGCCAGCAGCTTTTCCCGGACAGCCGGAGAGACCCAGTACTTC. Translated: CASSFSRTAGETQYF.

This chain joins TRBV29-1 and TRBJ1-4; unclear D gene. Germline CDR1 is SQVTM and CDR2 is ANQGSEA. V lost 4 bases and J 3 bases, leaving 15 bases between the germline ends. The CDR3 sequence is 15 residues long. CDR3 DNA: TGCAGCGTTGGGAAACGAGCCGAAGCTAATGAAAAACTGTTTTTT. Translated, it gives CSVGKRAEANEKLFF. Looking up the rest from reference TRBV29-1 and TRBJ1-4 gives the full variable domain: SAVISQKPSRDICQRGTSLTIQCQVDSQVTMMFWYRQQPGQSLTLIATANQGSEATYESGFVIDKFPISRPNLTFSTLTVSNMSPEDSSIYLCSVGKRAEANEKLFFGSGTQLSVL.

This chain joins TRBV29-1 and TRBJ2-7; possibly TRBD1 for D (5 bases). Per the germline V gene, CDR1 is SQVTM and CDR2 is ANQGSEA. V lost 7 bases, J lost 1 base, and 14 bases lay in between. There are 13 residues in the CDR3. The CDR3 nucleotides are TGCAGCGGTTGGACCTCAGGGTCCTACGAGCAGTACTTC. Translating it yields CSGWTSGSYEQYF.

This clone came up once. The chain combines TRBV9 with TRBJ2-1; 13 positions agree with TRBD2. The V segment lost 0 bases and the J segment 0 bases; nucleotides outside the gene matches: 6. Germline loops: CDR1 SGDLS, CDR2 YYNGEE. This CDR3 region has 19 residues. In nucleotides, the CDR3 is TGTGCCAGCAGCGTAGGGACTAGCGGGGGCCTGAGCTCCTACAATGAGCAGTTCTTC. Encoded protein: CASSVGTSGGLSSYNEQFF.

The chain has TRBV27 and TRBJ2-1; tentatively, D is TRBD1 (6 bases). In germline, CDR1 is MNHEY, CDR2 SMNVEV (reference sequence). This CDR3 is 13 amino acids long. V lost 10 bases, J lost 3 bases, and 13 bases lay in between. This chain's CDR3 is CATRTVGYNEQFF. In DNA, the CDR3 is TGTGCCACCCGGACAGTCGGCTACAATGAGCAGTTCTTC.

The J gene is TRBJ2-1, the V gene TRBV5-8; 10 nucleotides align to TRBD2. The germline V gene has CDR1 SGHTS and CDR2 YDEGEE. The CDR3 runs to 17 residues. After removal of 0 bases from V and 2 bases from J, the junction contained 5 bases not matched to a gene. For the CDR3, the DNA is TGTGCCAGCAGCTTGGCAGGGACTAGCGAAACCTACAATGAGCAGTTCTTC. Its protein product is CASSLAGTSETYNEQFF.

This chain joins TRBV25-1 and TRBJ1-4, with D perhaps TRBD1 (5 bases). V lost 2 bases and J 1 base, leaving 8 bases between the germline ends. Germline V CDR1 and CDR2: MGHDK, SYGVNS. CDR3 length: 15 amino acids. The CDR3 coding sequence is TGTGCCAGCAGTGAAACAGGCAGAACTAATGAAAAACTGTTTTTT. Its translation is CASSETGRTNEKLFF.

Comments on this clone: One junction end disagrees with the germline gene, perhaps due to a read error. CDR3 loop: CASSPGTGADTQYF. The CDR3 DNA reads as TGTGCTAGCAGCCCCGGGACAGGGGCAGATACGCAGTATTTT. The genes are TRBV7-7 and TRBJ2-3, with 10 bases aligning to TRBD1. This CDR3 contains 14 residues. Germline CDR1 reads SSHAT; CDR2 reads FNYEAQ (reference sequence).

The rearrangement joins TRBV11-3 to TRBJ2-7; 9 bases are shared with TRBD1. J was trimmed by 3 bases and V by 5 bases; bases with no gene match: 5. Germline V gives CDR1 SGHNT, CDR2 YENEEA. This CDR3 has 14 amino acids. The chain's CDR3 is CASSEGQGYYEQYF. CDR3 bases: TGTGCCAGCAGCGAGGGACAGGGTTACTACGAGCAGTACTTC. The full variable domain, with the rest looked up from reference TRBV11-3 and TRBJ2-7, is EAGVVQSPRYKIIEKKQPVAFWCNPISGHNTLYWYLQNLGQGPELLIRYENEEAVDDSQLPKDRFSAERLKGVDSTLKIQPAELGDSAVYLCASSEGQGYYEQYFGPGTRLTVT.

The chain links TRBV7-6 to TRBJ2-2, with 8 bases matching TRBD1. Germline assignment: CDR1 SGHVS and CDR2 FNYEAQ. This CDR3 spans 18 amino acids. V was pared by 4 bases and J by 6 bases, with 16 bases of the junction left unmatched. This CDR3 is CASSSLALGQVYAGELFF. The CDR3 coding sequence is TGTGCCAGCAGCTCATTAGCGTTGGGACAGGTCTACGCCGGGGAGCTGTTTTTT.